The clone carrying this T cell receptor (beta chain) was counted many times. Its antigen is undetermined. The protocol attached unique molecular identifiers to individual cDNA molecules. TCRdb re-called the 5' RACE reads with MiXCR, one entry per CDR3 protein. Seen here are fewer than 80,000 distinct CDR3 sequences, roughly 10% observed once, and the top ten hold under 7%. These data originate in a study of early T cells in non-severe SARS-CoV-2 infection. Study-level background: Unsorted whole blood bulk RNA was sequenced, with unpaired chains.

This CDR3 has 13 residues. Germline V lookup: CDR1 MRHNA, CDR2 SNTAGT. Trimming took off 1 base at V and 6 bases at J, with 9 bases between the two ends. Study-wide results and limits: Clonotype matching in VDJdb favored anti-spike CD8 responses and did not capture private and CD4 specificities.

Sequencing was performed on whole blood. The V gene is TRBV6-4, the J gene TRBJ1-1, with D maybe TRBD1 (5 bases). The TCR was taken from an adult who was a healthcare worker with PCR-confirmed SARS-CoV-2 infection or an uninfected control (not recorded which). CDR3 sequence: CASSDYPGAEAFF. CDR3 sequence (DNA): TGTGCCAGCAGTGACTACCCGGGGGCTGAAGCTTTCTTT.